The sequence of this TCR beta chain was determined in a study of CD8 T cells in ankylosing spondylitis (dated by TCRdb to about 2017). In terms of the full investigation: T cell receptor beta repertoires were profiled in healthy donors and ankylosing spondylitis patients so that disease-linked TCR variants could be found. In total, the full study cohort was made up of roughly 100 healthy donors and 25 or so ankylosing spondylitis patients. Samples of peripheral blood were taken, and for ankylosing spondylitis patients, synovial fluid was collected as well.

Instrument on record: Illumina HiSeq 2500. Quantitative 5'-RACE with molecular barcodes was used to prepare TCR beta libraries. Regarding the original processing steps: A new computational method, built on a probabilistic model of VDJ rearrangement, was used to identify disease-linked TCR variants. TCRdb applied fastp at Q25 and MiXCR to the public reads, then kept only in-frame beta chains. Every CDR3 protein is listed once, alongside the most common genes and DNA of its rows. The V and J calls were not made by the authors but by TCRdb's processing. The sample has under 200,000 distinct CDR3 sequences on record, roughly 10% of them singletons. About 27% of the sample is held by the ten biggest clonotypes. This clonotype was recorded a few times. The specificity of this receptor is unknown. The sample holds no much larger clone one base away, and base qualities are not on file. The investigation overall reported the following: Some of the motif variants had been reported before in the synovial fluid and blood of reactive arthritis patients, a finding that suggests common disease-initiation mechanisms. Significant enrichment of the disease-linked clones was reported in matched synovial fluid samples from ankylosing spondylitis patients. The disease-linked clones showed a CD8+ phenotype and occurred at relatively low frequencies in peripheral blood. A TCR beta motif of 7 or 8 highly homologous amino acid variants appeared characteristic of blood from ankylosing spondylitis patients.

V sheds 5 bases and J sheds 0 bases, leaving 17 bases between their ends. The CDR3 runs 16 residues from the cysteine to the phenylalanine. Just the 48-base CDR3 DNA is kept, in frame starting at base 1. In the germline V gene (reference sequence), CDR1 corresponds to SEHNR and CDR2 to FQNEAQ. Sequenced: blood, either unsorted or a sorted T cell fraction (not recorded which). The TCR was taken from a male donor with ankylosing spondylitis or in good health (not recorded which). The rearrangement combines TRBV7-9 with TRBJ2-7; TRBD2 is a weak D gene call, 6 bases matching. The nucleotide sequence reads as follows: TGTGCCAGCAGCCCCATTCTAGCGTCTAGCTCCTACGAGCAGTACTTC. Its amino acids are CASSPILASSSYEQYF.